This TCR beta chain was captured by sequencing in a study of blood T cells in healthy people across ages. Details on this clonotype: Its antigen is unknown.

Study findings and constraints: Greater diversity and more naive CD4+ cells were seen in long-lived donors than in aged donors. Age advanced and TCR beta diversity per million T cells fell, roughly linearly. Diversity estimates from one million T cells were considered underestimates.

The use of a sample-barcoded 5' primer and a J-beta primer mix characterized a second PCR of roughly 7 to 12 cycles. TCRdb recomputed calls from the 5' RACE reads with MiXCR, one row per CDR3 protein. The table has about 1.4 million distinct CDR3 sequences, almost 60% seen once. From germline, CDR1 is LNHNV and CDR2 YYDKDF (reference sequence). This CDR3 comprises 14 residues. V lost 0 bases and J 4 bases, leaving 7 bases between the germline ends. Isolation per sample recovered at least 7 million PBMCs. The chain employs TRBV15 and TRBJ1-5; D unresolved. The TCR comes from a man between 18 and 35 years old in good health. The sample consisted of blood. This chain's CDR3 is CATSRDRVNQPQHF. Here the CDR3 DNA reads TGTGCCACCAGCAGAGATCGGGTGAATCAGCCCCAGCATTTT.